These 11 T cell receptor beta chains originate from one sample sequenced in a study of blood T cells in healthy people across ages. It was with a sample-barcoded 5' primer and a J-beta primer mix that a second PCR of roughly 7 to 12 cycles was run. TCRdb analysed the 5' RACE reads with MiXCR anew, one entry per CDR3 protein. The top ten clones hold 25% to 35% of a sample with roughly 700,000 distinct CDR3 sequences, around 48% of them seen once. Source material: blood. These receptors all come from a woman aged 55-70 years in good health.

The DNA of the CDR3 is TGCGCCAGCAGCTTGGTGCCAGCGGGAACTGAGACCCAGTACTTC. The encoded protein is CASSLVPAGTETQYF. The V gene is TRBV5-1, the J gene TRBJ2-5, with TRBD2 matching over 7 bases. Trimming removed 0 bases from V and 5 bases from J; junction bases left unmatched: 7. Germline CDR1 and CDR2: SGHRS and YFSETQ. The CDR3 consists of 15 residues. The entire variable domain, with the rest obtained from reference TRBV5-1 and TRBJ2-5, is as follows: KAGVTQTPRYLIKTRGQQVTLSCSPISGHRSVSWYQQTPGQGLQFLFEYFSETQRNKGNFPGRFSGRQFSNSRSEMNVSTLELGDSALYLCASSLVPAGTETQYFGPGTRLLVL.

The chain couples TRBV6-2 or TRBV6-3 to TRBJ2-4, with TRBD2 matching over 9 bases. The V gene's germline CDR1 is MNHEY and CDR2 SVGEGT. The CDR3 is made up of 14 amino acids. With V trimmed by 4 bases and J by 13 bases, 11 bases remained unmatched. The CDR3 DNA follows: TGTGCCAGCAGTTCGACTAGCGGTCTCGGTGAGCAGTACTTC. This codes for CASSSTSGLGEQYF.

This clonotype was detected only once. The chain is built from TRBV20-1 and TRBJ2-1; D remains unclear. The CDR3 consists of 14 residues. Germline CDR1 reads DFQATT; CDR2 reads SNEGSKA (reference sequence). Deletions cut 0 bases from V and 5 bases from J, with 11 bases between. The CDR3 loop reads CSARDPRRDNEQFF. For the CDR3, the DNA is TGCAGTGCTAGAGATCCGAGAAGGGACAATGAGCAGTTCTTC.

This chain connects TRBV19 to TRBJ2-7; perhaps TRBD1 as D (5 bases). The CDR3 is 14 residues long. Trimming took 2 bases from V and 1 from J, leaving 9 bases between them. The germline gives CDR1 LNHDA, CDR2 SQIVND (reference sequence). In nucleotides, the CDR3 is TGTGCCAGTAGTATAACGACAGAATCCTACGAGCAGTACTTC. Translated: CASSITTESYEQYF.

Turning to this clonotype: This sequence may be a read error, since a much larger clone differs from it by one base. J is TRBJ2-5 and V is TRBV6-5; perhaps D is TRBD1 or TRBD2 (5 bases each). This CDR3 spans 14 amino acids. Germline lookup yields CDR1 MNHEY and CDR2 SVGAGI. The V and J ends lost 8 bases and 11 bases respectively, with 24 bases between them. The CDR3 here is CASLRDLNSYVQYF. CDR3 DNA: TGTGCCAGCCTTCGGGACCTGAACTCCTACGTGCAGTACTTC.

This clonotype occurred once. This chain uses TRBV2 with TRBJ2-7; no definite D call. The ends were cut back, 6 bases at V and 5 bases at J, with 14 bases in the middle. Germline values: CDR1 SNHLY, CDR2 FYNNEI. The CDR3 is made up of 13 amino acids. CDR3 DNA sequence: TGTGCCAGCAGGGATAGCATCTCTGACGAGCAGTACTTC. Its protein product is CASRDSISDEQYF.

J is TRBJ1-6 and V is TRBV18; 10 positions match TRBD1. This CDR3 has 21 amino acids. In germline, CDR1 is KGHSH, CDR2 LQKENI. V lost 2 bases and J lost 9; bases outside the gene matches: 22. As DNA, the CDR3 is TGTGCCAGCTCACCAAACCGCCCGGGACAGGGGAAAAGTATGCCAAGTTCACCCCTCCACTTT. Protein: CASSPNRPGQGKSMPSSPLHF.

The chain links TRBV3-1 to TRBJ2-7; D is unresolved. Judging by the DNA end, TRBJ2-5 fits better; the J call may be wrong. The germline V gene encodes CDR1 LGHDT and CDR2 YNNKEL (reference sequence). The length of the CDR3 is 13 residues. The CDR3 is CASSQGRIRTQYF. The CDR3 DNA is TGTGCCAGCAGCCAAGGCCGGATACGGACCCAGTACTTC.

This clonotype was seen a few times. The chain combines TRBV7-9 with TRBJ2-4, with 7 bases identical to TRBD1. J was trimmed by 3 bases and V by 0 bases; bases with no gene match: 5. CDR1 SEHNR and CDR2 FQNEAQ come from the germline V gene (reference sequence). The CDR3 loop spans 16 amino acids. DNA of the CDR3: TGTGCCAGCAGCTTAGCTCCGACAGGGTACAAAAACATTCAGTACTTC. Translated: CASSLAPTGYKNIQYF.

The V and J genes are TRBV5-1 and TRBJ2-3, with 9 bases that match TRBD2. V was clipped by 3 bases and J by 2 bases; unmatched bases: 10. Germline V CDR1 and CDR2: SGHRS, YFSETQ. This CDR3 region has 17 residues. CDR3 amino acids: CASSSGGSGSSTDTQYF. CDR3 nucleotide sequence: TGCGCCAGCAGCTCCGGCGGTAGCGGGAGTTCCACAGATACGCAGTATTTT.

The chain recombines TRBV20-1 with TRBJ2-1; 7 bases fit TRBD2. V shed 7 bases and J 4 bases; nucleotides not matched to a gene: 10. Germline V lookup: CDR1 DFQATT, CDR2 SNEGSKA (reference sequence). The CDR3 runs 14 residues. As DNA, the CDR3 is TGCAGTGGACTCGCTGGCGGGAGATACAATGAGCAGTTCTTC. Translating it yields CSGLAGGRYNEQFF.